The next 18 T cell receptor beta chains were all read from a single sample in a study of T cells in Graves' hyperthyroidism and ophthalmopathy. There were TCR beta CDR3 regions amplified from RNA transcripts. Carried out on the TCR CDR3, a first-round RT-PCR used the HTBI primer set. TCRdb redid the calling of the multiplex PCR reads with MiXCR, one entry per CDR3 protein. The sample lists approximately 590,000 distinct CDR3 sequences; around 45% were seen once. Sequencing was carried out using peripheral blood or thyroid tissue (not recorded which). Every receptor here comes from a woman under 30 with Graves' hyperthyroidism.

This clonotype has ten or more counts. The chain carries TRBV24-1 and TRBJ1-4, with TRBD1 matching 7 bases. CDR1 and CDR2 from the germline V gene are KGHDR and SFDVKD. This CDR3 is built from 15 residues. Unmatched junction bases numbered 8, after V lost 3 bases and J lost 8 bases. This CDR3 is CATSDTGDSAEKLFF. CDR3 bases: TGTGCCACCAGTGATACAGGGGATTCGGCCGAAAAACTGTTTTTT.

The V call is TRBV24-1, the J call TRBJ2-3; no definite D call. V lost 5 bases and J 2 bases, leaving 7 bases between the germline ends. CDR1 is KGHDR and CDR2 is SFDVKD in the germline V gene. The CDR3 spans 13 residues. CDR3 amino acids: CATSVDLTDTQYF. Written as DNA, the CDR3 is TGTGCCACCAGTGTTGACCTCACAGATACGCAGTATTTT.

The gene calls are TRBV29-1 and TRBJ1-2, with D hard to call. CDR3 length equals 11 residues. The germline V gene has CDR1 SQVTM and CDR2 ANQGSEA. V was shortened by 3 bases and J by 4 bases, with 6 bases between the two germline ends. In DNA, the CDR3 is TGCAGCGTTGATGAGGCCTATGGCTACACCTTC. It specifies CSVDEAYGYTF.

This chain joins TRBV29-1 and TRBJ2-7, with 10 bases fitting TRBD1. The germline CDR1 and CDR2 sequences are SQVTM and ANQGSEA. Unmatched junction bases numbered 1, after V lost 3 bases and J lost 11 bases. The CDR3 length is 10 residues. The CDR3 reads CSVEGTGEYF. The CDR3 DNA reads TGCAGCGTTGAGGGGACAGGGGAGTACTTC.

Many counts were recorded for this clonotype. The V call is TRBV10-2, the J call TRBJ1-1, with TRBD1 as a possible D gene (6 bases). CDR3 length equals 13 residues. The ends were cut back, 7 bases at V and 7 bases at J, with 16 bases in the middle. Looked up from germline, CDR1 is WSHSY and CDR2 is SAAADI. The CDR3 reads CASTSDSLYEAFF. For the CDR3, the DNA is TGCGCCAGCACCTCGGACAGCCTGTATGAAGCTTTCTTT.

The sample holds many counts of this clonotype. The junction and the germline gene differ at one end; a read error may be behind it. V and J are TRBV10-3 and TRBJ1-1, with unresolved D. This CDR3 comprises 14 residues. Per the germline V gene, CDR1 is ENHRY and CDR2 is SYGVKD. CDR3 bases: TGTGCCATCAGTCACGAGTATCCGAACAGTGAAGCTTTCTTT. Translated, it gives CAISHEYPNSEAFF.

The chain links TRBV5-1 to TRBJ2-7; 8 bases line up with TRBD2. With V trimmed by 0 bases and J by 2 bases, 4 bases remained unmatched. Per germline, CDR1 SGHRS and CDR2 YFSETQ. This CDR3 is 15 amino acids long. The CDR3 reads CASSLAGGGTYEQYF. The CDR3 DNA reads as TGCGCCAGCAGCTTGGCCGGGGGGGGTACCTACGAGCAGTACTTC.

This clonotype has a handful of counts. The genes are TRBV12-3 or TRBV12-4 and TRBJ1-1, with D uncertain. This CDR3 comprises 12 residues. Trimming pared 10 bases from V and 5 bases from J, leaving 14 bases between. For the CDR3, the DNA is TGTGCCACCACCCCTTTCGGGACTGAAGCTTTCTTT. Translated: CATTPFGTEAFF.

Only a few counts were recorded for this clonotype. This chain joins TRBV6-1 and TRBJ1-5; D is undetermined. Germline loops: CDR1 MNHNS, CDR2 SASEGT. The length of the CDR3 is 12 residues. Trimming left V 2 bases short and J 15 bases short, with 14 bases between. This CDR3 is CASSESGPPLHF. DNA of the CDR3: TGTGCCAGCAGTGAATCCGGGCCGCCACTGCATTTT.

As concerns this clonotype: A much larger clone lies a single base off, so this may be a read error. The V and J genes are TRBV19 and TRBJ1-1; D is perhaps TRBD1 (5 bases). CDR1 is LNHDA and CDR2 is SQIVND in the germline V gene (reference sequence). This CDR3 is built from 13 residues. DNA of the CDR3: TGTGCCAGTAAGGACACACCAAACACTGAAGCTCTCTTT. As protein: CASKDTPNTEALF.

Ten or more counts support this clonotype. This chain connects TRBV29-1 to TRBJ1-2; D remains unclear. The CDR3 is made up of 12 amino acids. CDR1 is SQVTM, CDR2 ANQGSEA, per germline. V gave up 5 bases and J gave up 3 bases, with 10 bases separating them. The CDR3 nucleotides read TGCAGCGTTACCGGAGGAGACTATGGCTACACCTTC. This codes for CSVTGGDYGYTF.

Here the CDR3 reads CATSDGRGLNYGYTF. The CDR3 bases are TGTGCCACCAGTGATGGGAGGGGCCTTAACTATGGCTACACCTTC. This chain connects TRBV24-1 to TRBJ1-2, with a possible D match to TRBD1 (5 bases). The germline V gene encodes CDR1 KGHDR and CDR2 SFDVKD. Trimming removed 3 bases at V and 1 base at J, with 11 bases between. This CDR3 has 15 residues.

This clonotype was observed a few times. The V gene is TRBV14, the J gene TRBJ2-7; D is uncertain. CDR1 SGHDN and CDR2 FVKESK come from the germline V gene. V was trimmed by 5 bases and J by 7 bases, leaving 9 bases between them. CDR3 length equals 11 residues. The CDR3 nucleotides read TGTGCCAGCAGCACTCGGAGTGAGCAGTACTTC. Translating it yields CASSTRSEQYF.

This clonotype was detected ten times or more. V usage is TRBV10-3 and J usage is TRBJ2-7; 9 bases map to TRBD1. The CDR3 consists of 13 residues. The junction had 4 bases not matched to a gene; V was cut back by 5 bases and J by 5 bases. The germline CDR1 and CDR2 sequences are ENHRY and SYGVKD. CDR3 sequence (DNA): TGTGCCATCAGTCCGGGACAGGGTAACGAGCAGTACTTC. Its protein is CAISPGQGNEQYF.

This clonotype was recorded a few times. The chain has TRBV5-1 and TRBJ2-6; D is unresolved. Trimming pared 6 bases from V and 1 base from J, leaving 5 bases between. CDR1 is SGHRS, CDR2 YFSETQ, per germline. The CDR3 extends over 13 amino acids. CDR3 coding DNA: TGCGCCAGCAAGGAATCTGGGGCCAACGTCCTGACTTTC. As protein: CASKESGANVLTF.

The count of this clonotype is one. The chain carries TRBV10-3 and TRBJ2-7; D gene ambiguous. The CDR3 covers 15 residues. Germline V gene data show CDR1 as ENHRY and CDR2 as SYGVKD. Trimming shortened V by 5 bases and J by 5 bases, and 19 bases separated the two germline ends. The CDR3 loop reads CAISLFRARANEQYF. The CDR3 DNA is TGTGCCATCAGTTTATTCCGGGCCCGGGCCAACGAGCAGTACTTC.

This chain joins TRBV29-1 and TRBJ1-2; 7 bases fit TRBD1. In germline, CDR1 is SQVTM, CDR2 ANQGSEA. The trim removed 8 bases at V and 5 bases at J, leaving 14 bases unmatched. The CDR3 runs 14 residues. Here the CDR3 reads CSSAFRDRSYGYTF. The CDR3 region has the DNA TGCAGCAGTGCATTCCGGGACAGAAGTTATGGCTACACCTTC. Full variable domain (rest looked up from reference TRBV29-1 and TRBJ1-2): SAVISQKPSRDICQRGTSLTIQCQVDSQVTMMFWYRQQPGQSLTLIATANQGSEATYESGFVIDKFPISRPNLTFSTLTVSNMSPEDSSIYLCSSAFRDRSYGYTFGSGTRLTVV.

This clonotype was counted only a few times. The chain carries TRBV5-1 and TRBJ1-6, with no clear D. Germline V lookup: CDR1 SGHRS, CDR2 YFSETQ. V lost 0 bases to trimming and J lost 5 bases, with 9 bases between them. CDR3 size: 15 residues. CDR3 nucleotide sequence: TGCGCCAGCAGCTTGGATTCCAGGAATAATTCACCCCTCCACTTT. It encodes CASSLDSRNNSPLHF.